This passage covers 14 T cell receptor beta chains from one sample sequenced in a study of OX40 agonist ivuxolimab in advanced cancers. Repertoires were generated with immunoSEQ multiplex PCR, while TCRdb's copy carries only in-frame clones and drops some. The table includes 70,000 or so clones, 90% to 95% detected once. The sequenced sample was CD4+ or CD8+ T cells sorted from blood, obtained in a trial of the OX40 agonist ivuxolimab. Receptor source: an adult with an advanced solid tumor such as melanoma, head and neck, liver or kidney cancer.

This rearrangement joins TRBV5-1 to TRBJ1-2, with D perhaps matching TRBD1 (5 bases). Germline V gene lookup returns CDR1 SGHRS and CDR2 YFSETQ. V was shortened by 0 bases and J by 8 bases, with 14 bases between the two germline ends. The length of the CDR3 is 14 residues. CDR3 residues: CASSLAFREGGYTF. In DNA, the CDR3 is TGCGCCAGCAGCTTGGCCTTCAGGGAAGGGGGCTACACCTTC.

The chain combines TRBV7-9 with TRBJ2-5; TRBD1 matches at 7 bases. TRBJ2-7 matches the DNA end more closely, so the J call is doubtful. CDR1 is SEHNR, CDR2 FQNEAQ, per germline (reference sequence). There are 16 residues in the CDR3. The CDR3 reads CASSIHPDRVSYEQYF. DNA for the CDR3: TGTGCCAGCAGCATCCACCCAGACAGGGTCTCCTACGAGCAGTACTTC.

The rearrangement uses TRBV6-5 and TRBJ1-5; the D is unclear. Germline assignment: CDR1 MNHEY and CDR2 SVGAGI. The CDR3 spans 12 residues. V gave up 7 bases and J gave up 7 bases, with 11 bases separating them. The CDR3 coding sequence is TGTGCCAGCACCACGGAGGGACAGCCCCAGCATTTT. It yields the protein CASTTEGQPQHF.

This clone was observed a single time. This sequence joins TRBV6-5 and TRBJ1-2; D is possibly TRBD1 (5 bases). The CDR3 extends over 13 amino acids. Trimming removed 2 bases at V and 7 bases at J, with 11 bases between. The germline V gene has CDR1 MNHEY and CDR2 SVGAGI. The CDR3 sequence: CASSYVAGSGYTF. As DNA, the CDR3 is TGTGCCAGCAGTTACGTGGCAGGGAGTGGCTACACCTTC.

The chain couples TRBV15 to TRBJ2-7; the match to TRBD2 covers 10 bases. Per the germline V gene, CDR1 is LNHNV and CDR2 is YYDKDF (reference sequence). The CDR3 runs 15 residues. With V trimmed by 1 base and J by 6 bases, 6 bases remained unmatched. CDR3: CATSRATSGEGEQYF. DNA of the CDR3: TGTGCCACCAGCAGAGCTACTAGCGGGGAGGGCGAGCAGTACTTC.

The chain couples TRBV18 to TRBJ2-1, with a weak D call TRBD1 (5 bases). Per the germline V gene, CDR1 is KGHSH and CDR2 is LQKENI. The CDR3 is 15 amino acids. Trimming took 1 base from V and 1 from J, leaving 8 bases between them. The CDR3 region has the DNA TGTGCCAGCTCACCACAGGGGTGGTCCTACAATGAGCAGTTCTTC. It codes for CASSPQGWSYNEQFF.

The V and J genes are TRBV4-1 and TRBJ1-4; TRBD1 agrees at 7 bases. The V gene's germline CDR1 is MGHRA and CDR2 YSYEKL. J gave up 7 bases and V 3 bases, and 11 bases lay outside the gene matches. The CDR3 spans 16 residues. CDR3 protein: CASSHPDRYKFEKLFF. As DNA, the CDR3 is TGCGCCAGCAGCCACCCGGACAGGTACAAGTTTGAAAAACTGTTTTTT.

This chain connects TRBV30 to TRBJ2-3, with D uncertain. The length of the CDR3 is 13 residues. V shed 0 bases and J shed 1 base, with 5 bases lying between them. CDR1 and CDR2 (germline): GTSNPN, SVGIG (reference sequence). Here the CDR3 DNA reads TGTGCCTGGAGTGTGCTACGCACAGATACGCAGTATTTT. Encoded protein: CAWSVLRTDTQYF. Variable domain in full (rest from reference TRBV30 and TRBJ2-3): SQTIHQWPATLVQPVGSPLSLECTVEGTSNPNLYWYRQAAGRGLQLLFYSVGIGQISSEVPQNLSASRPQDRQFILSSKKLLLSDSGFYLCAWSVLRTDTQYFGPGTRLTVL.

DNA for the CDR3: TGTGCCAGTAGTATAGTAAGGGGGGGCGGCAAAAACATTCAGTACTTC. The encoded protein is CASSIVRGGGKNIQYF. The V gene is TRBV19, the J gene TRBJ2-4, with D possibly matching TRBD2 (7 bases). This CDR3 has 16 residues. The V end was cut by 1 base, the J end by 3 bases, with 13 bases between. Germline V gene data show CDR1 as LNHDA and CDR2 as SQIVND (reference sequence). Full variable domain (rest looked up from reference TRBV19 and TRBJ2-4): DGGITQSPKYLFRKEGQNVTLSCEQNLNHDAMYWYRQDPGQGLRLIYYSQIVNDFQKGDIAEGYSVSREKKESFPLTVTSAQKNPTAFYLCASSIVRGGGKNIQYFGAGTRLSVL.

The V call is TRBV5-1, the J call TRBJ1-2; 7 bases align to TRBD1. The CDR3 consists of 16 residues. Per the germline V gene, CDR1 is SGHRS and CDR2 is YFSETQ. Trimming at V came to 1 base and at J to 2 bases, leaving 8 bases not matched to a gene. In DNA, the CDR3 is TGCGCCAGCAGCTTGACCCCGACAGGGATGAACTATGGCTACACCTTC. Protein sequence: CASSLTPTGMNYGYTF. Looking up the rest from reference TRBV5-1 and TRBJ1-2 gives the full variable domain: KAGVTQTPRYLIKTRGQQVTLSCSPISGHRSVSWYQQTPGQGLQFLFEYFSETQRNKGNFPGRFSGRQFSNSRSEMNVSTLELGDSALYLCASSLTPTGMNYGYTFGSGTRLTVV.

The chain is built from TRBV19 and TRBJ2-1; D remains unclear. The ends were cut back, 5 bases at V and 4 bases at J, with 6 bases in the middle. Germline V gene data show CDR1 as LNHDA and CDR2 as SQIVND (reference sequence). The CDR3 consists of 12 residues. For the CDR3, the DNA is TGTGCCAGTAGTTGGGTGTACAATGAGCAGTTCTTC. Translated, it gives CASSWVYNEQFF. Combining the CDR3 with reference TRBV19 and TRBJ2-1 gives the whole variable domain DGGITQSPKYLFRKEGQNVTLSCEQNLNHDAMYWYRQDPGQGLRLIYYSQIVNDFQKGDIAEGYSVSREKKESFPLTVTSAQKNPTAFYLCASSWVYNEQFFGPGTRLTVL.

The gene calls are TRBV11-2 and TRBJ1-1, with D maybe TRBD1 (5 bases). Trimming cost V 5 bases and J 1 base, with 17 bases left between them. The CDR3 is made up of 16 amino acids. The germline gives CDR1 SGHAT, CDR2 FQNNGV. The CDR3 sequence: CASSLWDRDKNTEAFF. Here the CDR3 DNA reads TGTGCCAGCAGCCTTTGGGACCGAGACAAGAACACTGAAGCTTTCTTT.

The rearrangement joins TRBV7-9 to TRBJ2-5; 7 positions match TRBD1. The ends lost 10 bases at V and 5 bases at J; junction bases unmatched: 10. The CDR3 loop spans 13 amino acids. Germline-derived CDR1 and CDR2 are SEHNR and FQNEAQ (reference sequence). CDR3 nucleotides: TGTGCCACCCGGGACAGCCGGATTGAGACCCAGTACTTC. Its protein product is CATRDSRIETQYF.

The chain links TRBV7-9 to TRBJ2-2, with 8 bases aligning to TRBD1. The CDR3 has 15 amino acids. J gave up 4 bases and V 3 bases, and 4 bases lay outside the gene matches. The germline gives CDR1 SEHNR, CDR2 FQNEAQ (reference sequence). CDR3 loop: CASSLQGASTGELFF. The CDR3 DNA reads TGTGCCAGCAGCTTGCAGGGGGCCAGCACCGGGGAGCTGTTTTTT.